The present TCR beta chain was sequenced within a study of CD8+CD57+ T cells in acquired aplastic anemia. Flow cytometry had shown expanded CD8+CD57+ cells in the patients chosen for sequencing. Of note for this clonotype: Its matching antigen is unknown.

Trimming cost V 3 bases and J 2 bases, with 5 bases left between them. In germline, CDR1 is SNHLY, CDR2 FYNNEI. This CDR3 has 13 amino acids. Points from the study as a whole: Controls did not differ significantly from patients in CD8+ Simpson's diversity.

Profiling of TCR beta VDJ combinations and CDR3 sequences used genomic DNA as template. TCRdb reprocessed the reads with MiXCR, giving one entry per CDR3 protein. Among roughly 93,000 distinct CDR3 sequences listed, about 66% were seen once. The material sequenced was sorted CD4+, CD8+, or CD8+CD57+ T cells (not recorded which) from PBMCs. The V and J genes are TRBV2 and TRBJ1-5; D is unresolved. The source of this sequence is a human donor with aplastic anemia. CDR3: CASSDVGNQPQHF. The CDR3 region has the DNA TGTGCCAGCAGTGATGTCGGCAATCAGCCCCAGCATTTT. Full variable domain (outside the CDR3, taken from reference TRBV2 and TRBJ1-5): EPEVTQTPSHQVTQMGQEVILRCVPISNHLYFYWYRQILGQKVEFLVSFYNNEISEKSEIFDDQFSVERPDGSNFTLKIRSTKLEDSAMYFCASSDVGNQPQHFGDGTRLSIL.